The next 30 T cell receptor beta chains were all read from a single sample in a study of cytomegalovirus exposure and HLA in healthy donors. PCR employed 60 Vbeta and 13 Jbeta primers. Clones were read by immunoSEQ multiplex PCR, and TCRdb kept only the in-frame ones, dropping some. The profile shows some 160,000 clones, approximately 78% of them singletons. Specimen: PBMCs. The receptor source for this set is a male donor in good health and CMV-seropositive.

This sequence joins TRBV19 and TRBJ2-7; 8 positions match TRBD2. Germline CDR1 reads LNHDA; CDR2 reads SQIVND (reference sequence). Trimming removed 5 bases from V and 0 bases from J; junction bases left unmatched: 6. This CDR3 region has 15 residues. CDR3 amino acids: CASSASGTSSYEQYF. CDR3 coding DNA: TGTGCCAGTAGTGCTTCAGGGACTAGCTCCTACGAGCAGTACTTC.

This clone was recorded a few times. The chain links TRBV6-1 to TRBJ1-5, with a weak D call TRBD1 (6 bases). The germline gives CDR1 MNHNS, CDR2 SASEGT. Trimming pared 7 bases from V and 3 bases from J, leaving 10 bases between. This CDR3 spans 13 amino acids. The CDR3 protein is CASIQGNNQPQHF. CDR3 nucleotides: TGTGCCAGCATACAGGGTAACAATCAGCCCCAGCATTTT.

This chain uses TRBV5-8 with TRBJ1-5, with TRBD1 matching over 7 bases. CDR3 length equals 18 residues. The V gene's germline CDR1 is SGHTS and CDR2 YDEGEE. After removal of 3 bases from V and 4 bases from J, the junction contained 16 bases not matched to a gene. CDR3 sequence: CASSSRPGMGQRNQPQHF. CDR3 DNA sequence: TGTGCCAGCAGCTCCCGACCGGGTATGGGACAGAGGAATCAGCCCCAGCATTTT.

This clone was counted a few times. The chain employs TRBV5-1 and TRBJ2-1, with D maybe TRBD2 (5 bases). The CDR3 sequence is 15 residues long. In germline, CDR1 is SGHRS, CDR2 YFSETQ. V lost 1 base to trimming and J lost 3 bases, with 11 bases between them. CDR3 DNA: TGCGCCAGCAGCTTGTTCGAGGGTATCTACAATGAGCAGTTCTTC. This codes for CASSLFEGIYNEQFF.

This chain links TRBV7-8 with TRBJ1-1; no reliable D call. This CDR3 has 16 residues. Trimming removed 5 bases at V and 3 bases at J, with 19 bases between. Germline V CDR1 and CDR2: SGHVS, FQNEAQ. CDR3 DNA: TGTGCCAGCAGCGGCTCTCACCTGGCAGGATACACTGAAGCTTTCTTT. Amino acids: CASSGSHLAGYTEAFF.

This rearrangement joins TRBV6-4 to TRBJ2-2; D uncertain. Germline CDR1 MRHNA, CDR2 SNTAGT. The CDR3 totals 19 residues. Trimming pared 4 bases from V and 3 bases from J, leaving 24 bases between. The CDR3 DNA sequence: TGTGCCAGCAGTGGCGAAGCCAGACGACACCTTGTTTACACCGGGGAGCTGTTTTTT. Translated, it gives CASSGEARRHLVYTGELFF.

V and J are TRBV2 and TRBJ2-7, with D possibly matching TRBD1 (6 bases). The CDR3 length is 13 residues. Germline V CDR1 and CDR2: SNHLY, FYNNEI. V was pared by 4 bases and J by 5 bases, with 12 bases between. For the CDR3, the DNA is TGTGCCAGCAGTGTGTGGGGGCACGACGAGCAGTACTTC. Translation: CASSVWGHDEQYF.

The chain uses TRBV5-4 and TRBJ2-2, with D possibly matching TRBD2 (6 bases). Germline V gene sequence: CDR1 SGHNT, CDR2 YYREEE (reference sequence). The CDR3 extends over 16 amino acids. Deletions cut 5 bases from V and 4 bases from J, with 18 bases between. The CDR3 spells CASRPGGGPTTGELFF. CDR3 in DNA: TGTGCCAGCAGGCCCGGAGGAGGGCCTACCACCGGGGAGCTGTTTTTT.

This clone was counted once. CDR3 nucleotides: TGTGCCAGCAGTGAAAGTGGGCGCGGGAGTGAAAAACTGTTTTTT. It codes for CASSESGRGSEKLFF. The rearrangement links TRBV2 to TRBJ1-4; D ambiguous. This CDR3 has 15 residues. Trimming removed 2 bases from V and 7 bases from J, with 14 bases in between. CDR1 and CDR2 from the germline V gene are SNHLY and FYNNEI.

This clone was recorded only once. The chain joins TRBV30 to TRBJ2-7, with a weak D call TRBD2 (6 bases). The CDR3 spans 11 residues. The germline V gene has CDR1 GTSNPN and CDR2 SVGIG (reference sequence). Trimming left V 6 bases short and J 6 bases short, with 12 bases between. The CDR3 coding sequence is TGTGCCTGTTCGGGACTCGGCGAGCAGTACTTC. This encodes CACSGLGEQYF.

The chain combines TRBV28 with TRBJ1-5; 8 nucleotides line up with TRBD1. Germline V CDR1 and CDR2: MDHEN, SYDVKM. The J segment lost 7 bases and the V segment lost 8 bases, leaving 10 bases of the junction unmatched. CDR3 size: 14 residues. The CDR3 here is CASLPSGGGQPQHF. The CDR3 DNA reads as TGTGCCAGCCTCCCCTCAGGGGGCGGCCAGCCCCAGCATTTT. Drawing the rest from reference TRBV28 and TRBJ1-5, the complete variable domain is DVKVTQSSRYLVKRTGEKVFLECVQDMDHENMFWYRQDPGLGLRLIYFSYDVKMKEKGDIPEGYSVSREKKERFSLILESASTNQTSMYLCASLPSGGGQPQHFGDGTRLSIL.

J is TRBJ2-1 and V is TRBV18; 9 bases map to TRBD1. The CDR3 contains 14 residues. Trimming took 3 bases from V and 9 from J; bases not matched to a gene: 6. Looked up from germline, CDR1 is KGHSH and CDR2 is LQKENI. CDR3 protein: CASSPPTGGGEQFF. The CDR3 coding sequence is TGTGCCAGCTCACCCCCAACAGGGGGCGGTGAGCAGTTCTTC.

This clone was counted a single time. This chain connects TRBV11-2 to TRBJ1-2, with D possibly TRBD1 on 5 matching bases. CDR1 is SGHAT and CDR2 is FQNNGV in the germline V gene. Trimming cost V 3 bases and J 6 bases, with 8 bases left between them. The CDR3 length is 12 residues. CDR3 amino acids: CASSFGGDGYTF. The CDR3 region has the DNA TGTGCCAGCAGCTTTGGGGGGGATGGCTACACCTTC.

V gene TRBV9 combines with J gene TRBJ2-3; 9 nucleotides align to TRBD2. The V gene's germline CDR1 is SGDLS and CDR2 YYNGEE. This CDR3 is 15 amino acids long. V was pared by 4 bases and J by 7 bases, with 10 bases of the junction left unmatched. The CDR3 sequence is CASSPPGGGAYTQYF. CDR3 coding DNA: TGTGCCAGCAGCCCGCCTGGCGGGGGGGCTTATACGCAGTATTTT.

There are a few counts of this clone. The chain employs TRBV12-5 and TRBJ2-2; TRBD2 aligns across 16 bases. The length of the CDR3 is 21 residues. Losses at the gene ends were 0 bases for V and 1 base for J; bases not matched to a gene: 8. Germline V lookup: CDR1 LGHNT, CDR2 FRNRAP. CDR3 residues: CASGLVLSGTSGGGNTGELFF. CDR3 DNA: TGTGCTAGTGGTTTGGTACTGTCCGGGACTAGCGGGGGGGGGAACACCGGGGAGCTGTTTTTT.

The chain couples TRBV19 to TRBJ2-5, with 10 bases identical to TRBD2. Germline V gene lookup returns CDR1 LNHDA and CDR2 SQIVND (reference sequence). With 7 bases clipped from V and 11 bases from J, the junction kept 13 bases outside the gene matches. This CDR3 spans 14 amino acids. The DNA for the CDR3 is TGTGCCAGTAAGTCTAGCGGGGGCCCAAGGGAGCAGTACTTC. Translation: CASKSSGGPREQYF. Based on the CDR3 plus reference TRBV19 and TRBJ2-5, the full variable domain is DGGITQSPKYLFRKEGQNVTLSCEQNLNHDAMYWYRQDPGQGLRLIYYSQIVNDFQKGDIAEGYSVSREKKESFPLTVTSAQKNPTAFYLCASKSSGGPREQYFGPGTRLLVL.

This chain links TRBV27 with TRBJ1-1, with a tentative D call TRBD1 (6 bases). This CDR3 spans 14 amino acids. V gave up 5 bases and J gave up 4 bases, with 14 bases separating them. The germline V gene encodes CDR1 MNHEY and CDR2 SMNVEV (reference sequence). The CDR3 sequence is CASSLRGGATEAFF. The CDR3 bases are TGTGCCAGCAGTCTCCGAGGGGGGGCCACTGAAGCTTTCTTT.

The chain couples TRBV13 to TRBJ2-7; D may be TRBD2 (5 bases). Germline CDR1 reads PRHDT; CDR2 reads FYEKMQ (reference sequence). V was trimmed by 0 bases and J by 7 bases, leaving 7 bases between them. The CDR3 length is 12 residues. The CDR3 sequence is CASSLGGREQYF. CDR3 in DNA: TGTGCCAGCAGCTTAGGGGGGAGAGAGCAGTACTTC.

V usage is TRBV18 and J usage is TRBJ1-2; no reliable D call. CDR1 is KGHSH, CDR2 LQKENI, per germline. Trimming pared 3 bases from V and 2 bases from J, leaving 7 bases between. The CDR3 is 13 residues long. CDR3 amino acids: CASSPGDNYGYTF. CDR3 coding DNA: TGTGCCAGCTCACCCGGAGACAACTATGGCTACACCTTC.

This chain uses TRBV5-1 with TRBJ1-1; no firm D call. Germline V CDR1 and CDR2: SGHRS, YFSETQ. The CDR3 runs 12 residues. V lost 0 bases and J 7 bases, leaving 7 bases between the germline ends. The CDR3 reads CASSLGQNEAFF. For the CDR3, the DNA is TGCGCCAGCAGCTTGGGTCAGAATGAAGCTTTCTTT.

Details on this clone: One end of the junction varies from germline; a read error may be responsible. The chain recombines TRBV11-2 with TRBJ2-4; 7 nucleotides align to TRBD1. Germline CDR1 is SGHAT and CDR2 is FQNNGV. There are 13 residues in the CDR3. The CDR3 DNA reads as TGTGCCAGCAGCATTGACAGGGAAAACAGTCAGTACTTC. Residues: CASSIDRENSQYF.

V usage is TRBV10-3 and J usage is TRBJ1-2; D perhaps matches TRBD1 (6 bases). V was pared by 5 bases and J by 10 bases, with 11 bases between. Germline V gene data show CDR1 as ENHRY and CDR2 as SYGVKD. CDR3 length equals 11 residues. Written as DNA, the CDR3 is TGTGCCATCAGTTTGGGACAAAACTACACCTTC. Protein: CAISLGQNYTF.

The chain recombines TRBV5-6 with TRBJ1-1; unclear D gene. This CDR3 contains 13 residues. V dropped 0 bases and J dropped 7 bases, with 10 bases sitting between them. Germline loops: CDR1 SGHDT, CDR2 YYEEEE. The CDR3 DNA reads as TGTGCCAGCAGCTTGGCCTTCAGGCTTGAAGCTTTCTTT. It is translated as CASSLAFRLEAFF.

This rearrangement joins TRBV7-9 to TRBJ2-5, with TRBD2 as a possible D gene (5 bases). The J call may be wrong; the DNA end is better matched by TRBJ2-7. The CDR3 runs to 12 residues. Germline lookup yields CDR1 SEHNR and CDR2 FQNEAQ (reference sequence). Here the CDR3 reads CASSLAGVEQYF. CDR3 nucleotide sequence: TGTGCCAGCAGCTTAGCCGGGGTCGAGCAGTACTTC.

The CDR3 loop reads CASSPRQLRQETQYF. As DNA, the CDR3 is TGTGCCAGCTCACCGAGACAGTTGCGACAAGAGACCCAGTACTTC. The V and J genes are TRBV18 and TRBJ2-5, with a weak D call TRBD1 (5 bases). Trimming removed 3 bases at V and 2 bases at J, with 13 bases between. CDR1 KGHSH and CDR2 LQKENI come from the germline V gene. The CDR3 runs 15 residues.

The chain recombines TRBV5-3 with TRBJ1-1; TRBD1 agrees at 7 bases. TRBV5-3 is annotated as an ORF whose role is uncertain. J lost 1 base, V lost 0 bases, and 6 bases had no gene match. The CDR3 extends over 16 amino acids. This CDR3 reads CARSLDPPGGNTEAFF. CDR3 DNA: TGTGCCAGAAGCTTGGACCCACCAGGGGGGAACACTGAAGCTTTCTTT.

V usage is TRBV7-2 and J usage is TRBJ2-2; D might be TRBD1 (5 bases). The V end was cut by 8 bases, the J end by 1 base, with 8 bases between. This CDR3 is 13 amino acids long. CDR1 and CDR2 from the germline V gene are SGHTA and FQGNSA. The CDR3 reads CASGTGNTGELFF. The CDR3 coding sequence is TGTGCCAGCGGCACAGGGAACACCGGGGAGCTGTTTTTT.

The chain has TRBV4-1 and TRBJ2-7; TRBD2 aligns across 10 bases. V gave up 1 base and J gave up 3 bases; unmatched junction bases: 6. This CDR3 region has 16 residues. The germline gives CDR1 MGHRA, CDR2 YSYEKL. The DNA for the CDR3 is TGCGCCAGCAGCCAAGTAAAAGCGGGAGGGAACTACGAGCAGTACTTC. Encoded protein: CASSQVKAGGNYEQYF.

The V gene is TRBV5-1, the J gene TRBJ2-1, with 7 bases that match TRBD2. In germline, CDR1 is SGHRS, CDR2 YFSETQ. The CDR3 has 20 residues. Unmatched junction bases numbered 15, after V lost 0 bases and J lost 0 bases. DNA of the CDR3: TGCGCCAGCAGCTTGGGACTAGCCGTAGCGGGTCCCGTCTCCTACAATGAGCAGTTCTTC. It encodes CASSLGLAVAGPVSYNEQFF.

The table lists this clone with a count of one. Written as DNA, the CDR3 is TGTGCCAGCAGCCGACCCGGACTAGACGGTAGTGAGCAGTTCTTC. It translates to CASSRPGLDGSEQFF. The chain employs TRBV14 and TRBJ2-1, with TRBD2 matching 7 bases. Unmatched junction bases numbered 12, after V lost 4 bases and J lost 9 bases. The length of the CDR3 is 15 residues. The V gene's germline CDR1 is SGHDN and CDR2 FVKESK.